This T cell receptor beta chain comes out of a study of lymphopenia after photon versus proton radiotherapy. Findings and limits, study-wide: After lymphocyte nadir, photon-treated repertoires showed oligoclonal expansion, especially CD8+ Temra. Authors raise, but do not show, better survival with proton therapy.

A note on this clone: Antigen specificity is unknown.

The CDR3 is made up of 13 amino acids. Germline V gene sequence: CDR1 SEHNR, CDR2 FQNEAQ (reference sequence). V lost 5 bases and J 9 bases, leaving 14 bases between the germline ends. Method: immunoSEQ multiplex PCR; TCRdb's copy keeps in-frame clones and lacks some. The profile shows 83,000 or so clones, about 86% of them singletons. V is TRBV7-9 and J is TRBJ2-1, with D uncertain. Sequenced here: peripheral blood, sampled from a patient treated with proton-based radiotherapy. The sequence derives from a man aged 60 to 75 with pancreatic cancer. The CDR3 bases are TGTGCCAGCAGCCCGGACCTGGAGCGTGAGCAGTTCTTC. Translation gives CASSPDLEREQFF.